This entry lists 21 T cell receptor beta chains sequenced from one sample in a study of OX40 agonist ivuxolimab in advanced cancers. Produced via immunoSEQ multiplex PCR; TCRdb's table is partial and in-frame only. The sample holds over 90,000 clones, 65% to 90% seen once. Sequencing was performed on CD4+ or CD8+ T cells sorted from blood, taken in a trial of the OX40 agonist ivuxolimab. The receptors shown here come from an adult with an advanced solid tumor such as melanoma, head and neck, liver or kidney cancer.

V is TRBV2 and J is TRBJ2-1; no reliable D call. Trimming took off 6 bases at V and 11 bases at J, with 17 bases between the two ends. The germline CDR1 and CDR2 sequences are SNHLY and FYNNEI. This CDR3 region has 13 residues. This CDR3 reads CASREIIDRQQFF. The DNA for the CDR3 is TGTGCCAGCAGAGAAATTATAGACCGGCAGCAGTTCTTC.

J is TRBJ2-7 and V is TRBV4-1; the match to TRBD1 covers 10 bases. Germline V gene data show CDR1 as MGHRA and CDR2 as YSYEKL. The junction had 3 bases not matched to a gene; V was cut back by 4 bases and J by 3 bases. The length of the CDR3 is 14 residues. The chain's CDR3 is CASSRDRGSYEQYF. The CDR3 coding sequence is TGCGCCAGCAGCCGGGACAGGGGAAGCTACGAGCAGTACTTC.

To note about this clone: The junction differs from germline at one of its ends, possibly a read error. The chain combines TRBV30 with TRBJ2-1, with D tentatively TRBD1 (6 bases). This CDR3 has 13 residues. In germline, CDR1 is GTSNPN, CDR2 SVGIG (reference sequence). The CDR3 DNA reads as TGTGCCTGGAGTGCCCACGACGGGACGCACAGGGTCTTC. Its protein is CAWSAHDGTHRVF.

This chain connects TRBV7-9 to TRBJ1-5, with D unresolved. Trimming removed 5 bases at V and 5 bases at J, with 7 bases between. Germline CDR1 is SEHNR and CDR2 is FQNEAQ (reference sequence). This CDR3 is built from 12 residues. The chain's CDR3 is CASSRPDQPQHF. The CDR3 bases are TGTGCCAGCAGCCGCCCAGATCAGCCCCAGCATTTT.

The chain joins TRBV11-1 to TRBJ1-2, with TRBD1 as a possible D gene (6 bases). Looked up from germline, CDR1 is SGHAT and CDR2 is FQDESV (reference sequence). Trimming removed 5 bases at V and 6 bases at J, with 13 bases between. The CDR3 sequence is 13 residues long. This CDR3 is CASSIGQMDGYTF. CDR3 in DNA: TGTGCCAGCAGCATCGGACAGATGGATGGCTACACCTTC.

This clone was seen only once. The chain links TRBV18 to TRBJ2-1, with D unclear. This CDR3 region has 15 residues. CDR1 is KGHSH and CDR2 is LQKENI in the germline V gene. The V end lost 2 bases, the J end lost 0 bases, and 8 bases lay between the germline ends. DNA of the CDR3: TGTGCCAGCTCACCAGGGCAGGACTCCTACAATGAGCAGTTCTTC. Protein: CASSPGQDSYNEQFF.

The V gene is TRBV4-2, the J gene TRBJ2-7; tentative D call: TRBD2 (5 bases). The CDR3 is made up of 17 amino acids. CDR1 is LGHNA, CDR2 YNFKEQ, per germline. V was pared by 0 bases and J by 5 bases, with 20 bases between. The CDR3 region is CASSQDFLTGSGDEQYF. The CDR3 bases are TGTGCCAGCAGCCAAGATTTTTTGACGGGGAGCGGAGACGAGCAGTACTTC.

V gene TRBV7-9 combines with J gene TRBJ2-2; 9 nucleotides match TRBD2. The germline gives CDR1 SEHNR, CDR2 FQNEAQ (reference sequence). The V gene end was trimmed by 1 base and the J gene end by 5 bases; junction bases not matched to a gene: 11. CDR3 length equals 18 residues. The CDR3 loop reads CASSLVRPTSGRTGELFF. CDR3 nucleotides: TGTGCCAGCAGCTTAGTTAGGCCGACTAGCGGACGTACCGGGGAGCTGTTTTTT.

CDR3 sequence reads: CASSESRGQAGHQPQHF. In DNA, the CDR3 is TGCGCCAGCAGTGAGTCTCGCGGACAGGCGGGCCATCAGCCCCAGCATTTT. The rearrangement links TRBV10-2 to TRBJ1-5; 7 nucleotides line up with TRBD1. Trimming took 0 bases from V and 5 from J; bases not matched to a gene: 10. In germline, CDR1 is WSHSY, CDR2 SAAADI. The CDR3 contains 17 residues.

The V and J genes are TRBV29-1 and TRBJ1-2, with D perhaps matching TRBD1 (6 bases). Trimming took off 2 bases at V and 2 bases at J, with 9 bases between the two ends. Germline CDR1 and CDR2: SQVTM and ANQGSEA. This CDR3 has 13 residues. The CDR3 loop reads CSVERQGNYGYTF. As DNA, the CDR3 is TGCAGCGTTGAAAGGCAGGGGAACTATGGCTACACCTTC.

The V call is TRBV5-1, the J call TRBJ2-5; perhaps TRBD1 as D (5 bases). CDR3 length: 16 residues. V lost 0 bases and J 2 bases, leaving 14 bases between the germline ends. Germline values: CDR1 SGHRS, CDR2 YFSETQ. This chain's CDR3 is CASSLAPGLPQETQYF. In DNA form, the CDR3 reads TGCGCCAGCAGCTTGGCACCAGGGCTACCTCAAGAGACCCAGTACTTC.

Note on this clone: The same CDR3 is also encoded by other DNA sequences in this sample. This chain links TRBV30 with TRBJ1-4, with TRBD1 matching 9 bases. Germline CDR1 is GTSNPN and CDR2 is SVGIG (reference sequence). The J segment lost 8 bases and the V segment lost 1 base, leaving 2 bases of the junction unmatched. The CDR3 spans 13 residues. The CDR3 DNA reads TGTGCCTGGAGTGGACAGGGGGGCGAAAAACTGTTTTTT. Amino acid sequence: CAWSGQGGEKLFF. Combining the CDR3 with reference TRBV30 and TRBJ1-4 gives the whole variable domain SQTIHQWPATLVQPVGSPLSLECTVEGTSNPNLYWYRQAAGRGLQLLFYSVGIGQISSEVPQNLSASRPQDRQFILSSKKLLLSDSGFYLCAWSGQGGEKLFFGSGTQLSVL.

This clone was counted a single time. The chain couples TRBV7-2 to TRBJ2-1, with 8 bases that match TRBD2. V was clipped by 3 bases and J by 2 bases; unmatched bases: 0. Per germline, CDR1 SGHTA and CDR2 FQGNSA. The CDR3 totals 14 residues. The CDR3 sequence is CASSFSGTYNEQFF. In DNA form, the CDR3 reads TGTGCCAGCAGCTTTAGCGGGACCTACAATGAGCAGTTCTTC.

The chain recombines TRBV7-9 with TRBJ2-2; 7 nucleotides match TRBD2. The J segment lost 5 bases and the V segment lost 2 bases, leaving 2 bases of the junction unmatched. There are 14 residues in the CDR3. CDR1 and CDR2 (germline): SEHNR, FQNEAQ (reference sequence). CDR3 protein: CASSLFSGTGELFF. As DNA, the CDR3 is TGTGCCAGCAGCTTATTTAGCGGGACCGGGGAGCTGTTTTTT.

This sequence joins TRBV28 and TRBJ2-2; 10 bases are shared with TRBD2. The CDR3 has 17 residues. The J segment lost 2 bases and the V segment lost 7 bases, leaving 10 bases of the junction unmatched. Looked up from germline, CDR1 is MDHEN and CDR2 is SYDVKM. The CDR3, as DNA: TGTGCCAGCAACACACCTCCTAGCGGGGGAAACACCGGGGAGCTGTTTTTT. Its protein product is CASNTPPSGGNTGELFF. The variable domain in full, with the rest retrieved from reference TRBV28 and TRBJ2-2, is DVKVTQSSRYLVKRTGEKVFLECVQDMDHENMFWYRQDPGLGLRLIYFSYDVKMKEKGDIPEGYSVSREKKERFSLILESASTNQTSMYLCASNTPPSGGNTGELFFGEGSRLTVL.

The chain employs TRBV6-1 and TRBJ2-5; TRBD1 might be the D (5 bases). With the DNA end fitting TRBJ2-7 better, the J assignment may be wrong. This CDR3 contains 13 residues. The germline CDR1 and CDR2 sequences are MNHNS and SASEGT. The CDR3 sequence: CATRNRNPDEQYF. The CDR3 DNA reads as TGTGCCACCAGGAACAGGAACCCTGACGAGCAGTACTTC.

V gene TRBV18 combines with J gene TRBJ1-5; D unclear. Germline CDR1 is KGHSH and CDR2 is LQKENI. V lost 6 bases and J lost 5, with 8 bases in between. This CDR3 has 12 amino acids. The CDR3 region is CASSPGDQPQHF. CDR3 in DNA: TGTGCCAGCTCCCCCGGGGATCAGCCCCAGCATTTT.

V and J are TRBV5-1 and TRBJ1-1; D may be TRBD1 (6 bases). V gave up 3 bases and J gave up 2 bases, with 14 bases separating them. Germline CDR1 reads SGHRS; CDR2 reads YFSETQ. The CDR3 contains 15 residues. CDR3 region: CASSSIEQGNTEAFF. The CDR3 DNA reads as TGCGCCAGCAGCTCCATCGAACAGGGAAACACTGAAGCTTTCTTT.

V usage is TRBV7-8 and J usage is TRBJ2-7, with D unresolved. This CDR3 is 14 amino acids long. The V end lost 3 bases, the J end lost 0 bases, and 9 bases lay between the germline ends. Germline values: CDR1 SGHVS, CDR2 FQNEAQ. The CDR3 DNA follows: TGTGCCAGCAGCTTTTTCACTGTCTCCTACGAGCAGTACTTC. Its translation: CASSFFTVSYEQYF.

CDR3 coding DNA: TGTGCCACCCAGGGGCTAGCGGGATCCTACAATGAGCAGTTCTTC. Translating it yields CATQGLAGSYNEQFF. The chain recombines TRBV19 with TRBJ2-1; 9 nucleotides line up with TRBD2. Germline V gives CDR1 LNHDA, CDR2 SQIVND (reference sequence). V lost 10 bases and J lost 1; bases outside the gene matches: 8. The CDR3 runs to 15 residues.

This rearrangement joins TRBV9 to TRBJ2-2; D remains unclear. CDR3 size: 13 residues. Germline assignment: CDR1 SGDLS and CDR2 YYNGEE. V was cut by 0 bases and J by 6 bases, with 6 bases left in between. The DNA for the CDR3 is TGTGCCAGCAGCGTAGACTGGCCCGGGGAGCTGTTTTTT. Protein: CASSVDWPGELFF.